This paragraph covers one T cell receptor beta chain sequence. Its antigen is undetermined. This sample is drawn from a study of shared clonotypes between healthy human individuals. Naive CD8 cells comprised CD45RO-negative, CCR7-positively selected cells, excluding terminally differentiated effector memory CD45RA+ cells. An assay was performed, and its level was deep. TCRdb's copy holds only in-frame clones and misses some; the assay was immunoSEQ multiplex PCR. Counted here are roughly 770,000 clones, just over 95% occurring once; the ten biggest clones make up approximately 0.2%. Study-level results: Across subsets, estimated richness was generally greater for naive than for memory populations.

Material for sequencing was naive CD8+ T cells sorted from blood. The sequence was obtained from a man aged 25 to 40 in good health.

CDR3 residues: CASSVVAGDEIANTGELFF. DNA for the CDR3: TGTGCCAGCAGCGTAGTCGCAGGGGATGAAATCGCGAACACCGGGGAGCTGTTTTTT. This chain connects TRBV9 to TRBJ2-2; D may be TRBD1 (6 bases). The V end was cut by 0 bases, the J end by 0 bases, with 18 bases between. Germline V gives CDR1 SGDLS, CDR2 YYNGEE. This CDR3 has 19 amino acids.